This note documents a single T cell receptor beta chain sequence. The sample belongs to a study of blood T cell repertoires in COVID-19. Trimming removed 6 bases from V and 5 bases from J; junction bases left unmatched: 0. Germline V gene sequence: CDR1 MNHEY, CDR2 SVGAGI. The CDR3 is made up of 13 amino acids. Profiled with immunoSEQ multiplex PCR; TCRdb holds only in-frame clones, not every one. In the table there are about 220,000 clones, just under 85% of which are singletons. The sequence was collected from a middle-aged woman with acute COVID-19. Sequencing was done on a sample of PBMCs or T cells enriched from blood (not recorded which). This chain uses TRBV6-5 with TRBJ1-6; 8 positions agree with TRBD1. CDR3 coding DNA: TGTGCCAGCAGGGACAGGGATAATTCACCCCTCCACTTT. Encoded protein: CASRDRDNSPLHF.